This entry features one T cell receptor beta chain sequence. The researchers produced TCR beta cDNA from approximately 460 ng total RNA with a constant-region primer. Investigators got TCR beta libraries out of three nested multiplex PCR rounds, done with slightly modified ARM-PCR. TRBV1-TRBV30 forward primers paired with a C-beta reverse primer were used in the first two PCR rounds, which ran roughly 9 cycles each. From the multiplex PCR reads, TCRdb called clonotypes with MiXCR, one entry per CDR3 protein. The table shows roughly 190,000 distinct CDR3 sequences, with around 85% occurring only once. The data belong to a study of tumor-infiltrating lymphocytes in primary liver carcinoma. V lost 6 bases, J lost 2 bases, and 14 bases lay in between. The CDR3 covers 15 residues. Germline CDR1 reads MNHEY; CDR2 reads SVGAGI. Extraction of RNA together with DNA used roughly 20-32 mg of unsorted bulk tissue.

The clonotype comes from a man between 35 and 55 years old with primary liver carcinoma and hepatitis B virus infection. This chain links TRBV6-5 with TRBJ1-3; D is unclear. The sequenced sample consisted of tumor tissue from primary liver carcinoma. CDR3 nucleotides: TGTGCCAGCAGCCAAGGGCGCCACCCTGGAAACACCATATATTTT. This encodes CASSQGRHPGNTIYF.